This T cell receptor (beta chain) was captured by sequencing in a study of T cell responses to AZD1222 COVID-19 vaccine. This clone was seen a single time. Its antigen remains unidentified. Some clones are missing from TCRdb's copy, which holds only in-frame ones; the method was immunoSEQ multiplex PCR. The data contain about 99,000 clones, around nine tenths of them singletons. Study-wide results and limits: Only a handful of AZD1222 recipients were seropositive at baseline.

The CDR3 runs to 13 residues. The V and J ends lost 2 bases and 2 bases respectively, with 6 bases between them. Germline values: CDR1 MNHEY, CDR2 SVGAGI. Sample: peripheral blood, taken on day 0 of AZD1222 vaccination. V gene TRBV6-5 combines with J gene TRBJ1-2; D is ambiguous. The sequence was obtained from an adult in good health. CDR3 protein: CASSYGQNYGYTF. The DNA of the CDR3 is TGTGCCAGCAGTTACGGTCAAAACTATGGCTACACCTTC.